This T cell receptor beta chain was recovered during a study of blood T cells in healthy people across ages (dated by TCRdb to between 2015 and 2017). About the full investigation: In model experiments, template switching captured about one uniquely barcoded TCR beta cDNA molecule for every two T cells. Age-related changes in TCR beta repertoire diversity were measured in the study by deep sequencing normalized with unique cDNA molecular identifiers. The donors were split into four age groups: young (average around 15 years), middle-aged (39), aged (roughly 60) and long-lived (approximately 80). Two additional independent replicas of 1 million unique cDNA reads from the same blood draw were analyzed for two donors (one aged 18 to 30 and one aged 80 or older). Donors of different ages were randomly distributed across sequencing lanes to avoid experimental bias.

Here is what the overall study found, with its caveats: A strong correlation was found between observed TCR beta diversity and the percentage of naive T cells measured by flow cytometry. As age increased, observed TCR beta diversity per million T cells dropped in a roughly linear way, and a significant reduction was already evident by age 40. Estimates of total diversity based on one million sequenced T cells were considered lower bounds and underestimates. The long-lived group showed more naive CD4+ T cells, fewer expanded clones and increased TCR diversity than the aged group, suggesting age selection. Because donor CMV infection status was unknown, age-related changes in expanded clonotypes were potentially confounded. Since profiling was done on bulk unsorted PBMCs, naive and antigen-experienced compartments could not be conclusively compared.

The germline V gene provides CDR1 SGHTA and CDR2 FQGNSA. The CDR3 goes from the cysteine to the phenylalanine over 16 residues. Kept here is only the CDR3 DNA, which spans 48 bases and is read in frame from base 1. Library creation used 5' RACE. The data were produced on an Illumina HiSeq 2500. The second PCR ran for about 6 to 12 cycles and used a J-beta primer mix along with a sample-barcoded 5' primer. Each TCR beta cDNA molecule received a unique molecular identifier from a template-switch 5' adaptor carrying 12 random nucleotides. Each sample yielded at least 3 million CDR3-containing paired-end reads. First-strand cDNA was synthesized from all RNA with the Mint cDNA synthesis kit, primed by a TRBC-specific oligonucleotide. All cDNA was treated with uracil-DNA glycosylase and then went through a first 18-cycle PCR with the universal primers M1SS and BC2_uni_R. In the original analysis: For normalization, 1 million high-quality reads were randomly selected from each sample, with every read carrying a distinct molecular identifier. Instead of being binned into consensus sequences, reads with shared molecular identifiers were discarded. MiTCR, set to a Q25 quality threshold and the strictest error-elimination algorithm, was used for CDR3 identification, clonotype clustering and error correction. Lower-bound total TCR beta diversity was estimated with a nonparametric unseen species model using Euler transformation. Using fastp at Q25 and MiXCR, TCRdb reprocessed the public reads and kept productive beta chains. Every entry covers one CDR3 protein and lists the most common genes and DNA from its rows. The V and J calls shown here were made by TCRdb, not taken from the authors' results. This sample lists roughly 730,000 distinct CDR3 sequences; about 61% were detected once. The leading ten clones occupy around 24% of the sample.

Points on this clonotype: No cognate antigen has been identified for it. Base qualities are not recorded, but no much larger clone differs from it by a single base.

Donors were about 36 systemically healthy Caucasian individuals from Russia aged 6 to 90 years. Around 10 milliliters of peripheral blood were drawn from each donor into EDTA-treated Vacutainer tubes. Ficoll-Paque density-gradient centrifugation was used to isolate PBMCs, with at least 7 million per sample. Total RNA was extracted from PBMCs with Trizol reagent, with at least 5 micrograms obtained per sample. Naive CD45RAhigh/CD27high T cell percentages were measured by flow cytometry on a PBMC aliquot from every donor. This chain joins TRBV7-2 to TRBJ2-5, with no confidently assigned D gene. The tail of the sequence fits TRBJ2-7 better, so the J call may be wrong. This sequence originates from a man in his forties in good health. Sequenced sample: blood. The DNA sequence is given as TGTGCCAGCAGCCTCACGGCATTGGGCCAGAATGACGAGCAGTACTTC. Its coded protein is CASSLTALGQNDEQYF.